Sequencing of this TCR beta chain was carried out in a study of blood T cell repertoires in COVID-19. As for the study in general: Both acute and convalescent COVID-19 samples were obtained from the United States, Italy and Spain. From T cells, B-cell-depleted T cells, or PBMCs came the material, which was cDNA or gDNA.

Germline V CDR1 and CDR2: SEHNR, FQNEAQ (reference sequence). The V end lost 4 bases, the J end lost 10 bases, and 23 bases lay between the germline ends. The CDR3 runs 16 residues. The table came from immunoSEQ multiplex PCR; TCRdb's copy has only in-frame clones and leaves some out. The sample records hundreds of thousands of clones, about nine tenths being singletons. This rearrangement joins TRBV7-9 to TRBJ2-1; TRBD1 might be the D (6 bases). Material: peripheral blood. The sequence was obtained from a woman under 40 with active or convalescent COVID-19. The CDR3 here is CASSYPNPGQMNEQFF. For the CDR3, the DNA is TGTGCCAGCAGCTATCCAAACCCGGGACAAATGAACGAGCAGTTCTTC.